One and the same sample provided the 18 T cell receptor beta chains below, sequenced in a study of early T cells in non-severe SARS-CoV-2 infection. TCRdb analysed the 5' RACE reads with MiXCR anew, one entry per CDR3 protein. The sample has 50,000 to 80,000 distinct CDR3 sequences; over 4% are singletons. Material for sequencing was whole blood. Receptor source: an adult who was a healthcare worker with PCR-confirmed SARS-CoV-2 infection or an uninfected control (not recorded which).

This clonotype was detected ten times or more. The gene calls are TRBV2 and TRBJ1-6, with TRBD1 as a possible D gene (5 bases). Germline V lookup: CDR1 SNHLY, CDR2 FYNNEI. Trimming pared 8 bases from V and 0 bases from J, leaving 11 bases between. This CDR3 has 15 residues. This CDR3 is CASLQDYSYNSPLHF. CDR3 bases: TGTGCCAGCCTACAGGACTACTCCTATAATTCACCCCTCCACTTT.

This clonotype was seen many times. The chain carries TRBV20-1 and TRBJ2-7; the match to TRBD2 covers 10 bases. CDR1 is DFQATT, CDR2 SNEGSKA, per germline (reference sequence). V trimming: 0 bases; J trimming: 7 bases; junction bases outside the gene matches: 9. The CDR3 extends over 15 amino acids. Here the CDR3 reads CSARDQASGSDEQYF. As DNA, the CDR3 is TGCAGTGCTAGAGATCAAGCTAGCGGGAGCGATGAGCAGTACTTC.

There are a few counts of this clonotype. The V and J genes are TRBV29-1 and TRBJ2-7; D tentatively fits TRBD1 or TRBD2 (5 bases each). The germline V gene encodes CDR1 SQVTM and CDR2 ANQGSEA. CDR3 size: 14 residues. The V end was cut by 4 bases, the J end by 2 bases, with 15 bases between. CDR3 sequence: CSVGPEGQPYEQYF. DNA for the CDR3: TGCAGCGTTGGGCCCGAGGGGCAGCCCTACGAGCAGTACTTC.

This clonotype has at least ten counts. The gene calls are TRBV6-2 or TRBV6-3 and TRBJ2-6; the D is unclear. Deletions cut 4 bases from V and 0 bases from J, with 4 bases between. Germline V lookup: CDR1 MNHEY, CDR2 SVGEGT. There are 14 residues in the CDR3. CDR3 region: CASSLVSGANVLTF. The CDR3 coding sequence is TGTGCCAGCAGTTTGGTCTCTGGGGCCAACGTCCTGACTTTC.

The chain's CDR3 is CASRIIGGVNSPLHF. In DNA, the CDR3 is TGTGCCAGCAGGATTATTGGGGGCGTTAATTCACCCCTCCACTTT. The genes are TRBV27 and TRBJ1-6; D is possibly TRBD1 (6 bases). The CDR3 loop spans 15 amino acids. V shed 6 bases and J shed 6 bases, with 15 bases lying between them. Germline loops: CDR1 MNHEY, CDR2 SMNVEV (reference sequence).

A remark on this clonotype: One end of the junction varies from germline; a read error may be responsible. The chain carries TRBV4-1 and TRBJ1-1, with D perhaps TRBD1 (6 bases). Per germline, CDR1 MGHRA and CDR2 YSYEKL. The CDR3 sequence is 14 residues long. As DNA, the CDR3 is TGCGCCTGCAGCTTGAAGAGGGGGGCCACTGAAGCTTTCTTT. It translates to CACSLKRGATEAFF.

This clonotype was picked up many times. This chain links TRBV12-3 or TRBV12-4 with TRBJ1-4, with 10 bases identical to TRBD1. After removal of 5 bases from V and 8 bases from J, the junction contained 5 bases not matched to a gene. CDR3 size: 14 residues. CDR3: CASSHGQGEEKLFF. As DNA, the CDR3 is TGTGCCAGCAGTCACGGACAGGGGGAAGAAAAACTGTTTTTT.

In this sample, this clonotype turned up many times. The V gene is TRBV5-1, the J gene TRBJ1-6; D remains unclear. V was pared by 0 bases and J by 7 bases, with 8 bases between. The CDR3 has 14 residues. The germline V gene encodes CDR1 SGHRS and CDR2 YFSETQ. The CDR3 is CASSLVSENSPLHF. CDR3 nucleotides: TGCGCCAGCAGCTTGGTGTCAGAAAATTCACCCCTCCACTTT.

In its sample, this clonotype was seen many times. The V call is TRBV29-1, the J call TRBJ2-7; 12 nucleotides align to TRBD1. The CDR3 totals 17 residues. J gave up 2 bases and V 1 base, and 9 bases lay outside the gene matches. Germline V gene lookup returns CDR1 SQVTM and CDR2 ANQGSEA. CDR3 loop: CSVEGGNGTGGPYEQYF. DNA of the CDR3: TGCAGCGTTGAAGGAGGAAATGGGACAGGGGGCCCCTACGAGCAGTACTTC.

The sample holds a few counts of this clonotype. The chain joins TRBV29-1 to TRBJ2-3; TRBD1 agrees at 10 bases. J gave up 8 bases and V 6 bases, and 8 bases lay outside the gene matches. The CDR3 runs to 13 residues. CDR1 and CDR2 (germline): SQVTM, ANQGSEA. CDR3 bases: TGCAGCGTACGAGGGACAGGGGCAGGTACGCAGTATTTT. Protein: CSVRGTGAGTQYF.

In its sample, this clonotype was seen a few times. The chain joins TRBV9 to TRBJ1-1, with no clear D. CDR3 length: 15 residues. Germline V gives CDR1 SGDLS, CDR2 YYNGEE. V lost 0 bases and J 0 bases, leaving 9 bases between the germline ends. This CDR3 reads CASSVEPSMNTEAFF. Here the CDR3 DNA reads TGTGCCAGCAGCGTAGAACCCAGCATGAACACTGAAGCTTTCTTT.

The table lists this clonotype with many counts. The chain combines TRBV7-9 with TRBJ1-5, with 7 bases matching TRBD1. The germline CDR1 and CDR2 sequences are SEHNR and FQNEAQ (reference sequence). V was clipped by 5 bases and J by 1 base; unmatched bases: 5. This CDR3 is built from 15 residues. The CDR3, as DNA: TGTGCCAGCAGCGTAACAGGGGACAGCAATCAGCCCCAGCATTTT. Amino acids: CASSVTGDSNQPQHF.

This clonotype was seen at least ten times. This sequence joins TRBV5-1 and TRBJ2-7; possibly TRBD1 or TRBD2 for D (5 bases each). Germline V lookup: CDR1 SGHRS, CDR2 YFSETQ. The length of the CDR3 is 13 residues. Trimming took off 3 bases at V and 2 bases at J, with 9 bases between the two ends. The CDR3 DNA is TGCGCCAGCAGCTCCCAGGGACCCTACGAGCAGTACTTC. Its protein product is CASSSQGPYEQYF.

CDR3 amino acids: CASSLPGMNTEAFF. CDR3 bases: TGTGCCAGCAGCTTGCCAGGAATGAACACTGAAGCTTTCTTT. The genes are TRBV5-8 and TRBJ1-1; D gene uncertain. The CDR3 consists of 14 residues. V was cut by 1 base and J by 0 bases, with 7 bases left in between. The germline V gene has CDR1 SGHTS and CDR2 YDEGEE. The full variable domain, rest sourced from reference TRBV5-8 and TRBJ1-1, is EAGVTQSPTHLIKTRGQQATLRCSPISGHTSVYWYQQALGLGLQFLLWYDEGEERNRGNFPPRFSGRQFPNYSSELNVNALELEDSALYLCASSLPGMNTEAFFGQGTRLTVV.

This clonotype was seen at least ten times. The V and J genes are TRBV29-1 and TRBJ2-3; D gene unclear. Germline lookup yields CDR1 SQVTM and CDR2 ANQGSEA. V lost 1 base and J lost 1, with 9 bases in between. The CDR3 consists of 14 residues. CDR3 amino acids: CSVEGPQGTDTQYF. For the CDR3, the DNA is TGCAGCGTTGAAGGACCCCAAGGCACAGATACGCAGTATTTT.

This clonotype was seen repeatedly, ten times or more. The chain recombines TRBV7-2 with TRBJ2-5; no clear D. The CDR3 consists of 11 residues. The V end was cut by 5 bases, the J end by 1 base, with 2 bases between. Germline lookup yields CDR1 SGHTA and CDR2 FQGNSA. The CDR3 is CASSLQETQYF. Here the CDR3 DNA reads TGTGCCAGCAGCCTCCAAGAGACCCAGTACTTC.

At least ten counts were recorded for this clonotype. The V call is TRBV12-3 or TRBV12-4, the J call TRBJ1-5; D may be TRBD1 (6 bases). The CDR3 length is 14 residues. The V end was cut by 8 bases, the J end by 6 bases, with 17 bases between. The CDR3 region is CASAIQGGGQPQHF. The DNA for the CDR3 is TGTGCCAGCGCCATCCAGGGAGGGGGTCAGCCCCAGCATTTT.

In this sample, this clonotype turned up many times. The gene calls are TRBV2 and TRBJ2-4; 8 nucleotides match TRBD1. The junction had 15 bases not matched to a gene; V was cut back by 5 bases and J by 0 bases. Germline assignment: CDR1 SNHLY and CDR2 FYNNEI. CDR3 length equals 19 residues. The CDR3 DNA reads as TGTGCCAGCAGTTTCAACAGGGGGACCGCTGGGGTAGCCAAAAACATTCAGTACTTC. Translating gives CASSFNRGTAGVAKNIQYF.